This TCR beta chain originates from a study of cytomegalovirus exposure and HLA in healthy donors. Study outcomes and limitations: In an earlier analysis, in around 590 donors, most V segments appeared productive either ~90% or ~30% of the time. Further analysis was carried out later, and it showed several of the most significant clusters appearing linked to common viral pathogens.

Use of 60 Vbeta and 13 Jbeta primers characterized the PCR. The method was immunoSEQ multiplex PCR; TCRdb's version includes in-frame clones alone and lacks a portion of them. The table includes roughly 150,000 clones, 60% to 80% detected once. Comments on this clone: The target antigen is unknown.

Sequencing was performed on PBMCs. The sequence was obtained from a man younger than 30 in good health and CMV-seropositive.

The CDR3 nucleotides are TGTGCCAGTAGTGCGGACAGGGGGTCTCGCACTGAAGCTTTCTTT. It encodes CASSADRGSRTEAFF. The V gene is TRBV19, the J gene TRBJ1-1; 10 bases are shared with TRBD1. The CDR3 extends over 15 amino acids. Germline V gene lookup returns CDR1 LNHDA and CDR2 SQIVND (reference sequence). After removal of 5 bases from V and 4 bases from J, the junction contained 7 bases not matched to a gene.